Below are 11 T cell receptor beta chains sequenced from a single sample in a study of CD8 T cells in ankylosing spondylitis. TCRdb passed the 5' RACE reads through MiXCR, listing each CDR3 protein once. The profile covers about 39,000 distinct CDR3 sequences, with just under 4% appearing a single time and about 4% taken by the ten largest. The specimen was blood, either unsorted or a sorted T cell fraction (not recorded which). The source is a female donor with ankylosing spondylitis or in good health (not recorded which).

There are many counts of this clonotype. The chain has TRBV9 and TRBJ2-1; 12 nucleotides match TRBD2. J was trimmed by 10 bases and V by 0 bases; bases with no gene match: 5. The germline V gene encodes CDR1 SGDLS and CDR2 YYNGEE. This CDR3 has 15 residues. The CDR3 DNA reads as TGTGCCAGCAGCGTAGCGACTAGCGGGGGAGAGGAGCAGTTCTTC. It codes for CASSVATSGGEEQFF. Variable domain in full (rest from reference TRBV9 and TRBJ2-1): DSGVTQTPKHLITATGQRVTLRCSPRSGDLSVYWYQQSLDQGLQFLIQYYNGEERAKGNILERFSAQQFPDLHSELNLSSLELGDSALYFCASSVATSGGEEQFFGPGTRLTVL.

This clonotype was counted many times. The chain recombines TRBV9 with TRBJ2-7; no clear D gene. V was shortened by 2 bases and J by 2 bases, with 11 bases between the two germline ends. CDR1 SGDLS and CDR2 YYNGEE come from the germline V gene. The CDR3 totals 14 residues. The CDR3 region is CASSVSGQTYEQYF. The CDR3, as DNA: TGTGCCAGCAGCGTCTCTGGCCAGACCTACGAGCAGTACTTC.

This clonotype came up many times. CDR3 in DNA: TGTGCCAGCAGCCCCCAGGTTGCGGGGGGGCTAGATACGCAGTATTTT. Translated, it gives CASSPQVAGGLDTQYF. V gene TRBV9 combines with J gene TRBJ2-3; 9 nucleotides line up with TRBD2. The CDR3 contains 16 residues. V shed 4 bases and J 5 bases; nucleotides not matched to a gene: 11. Germline V CDR1 and CDR2: SGDLS, YYNGEE.

This clonotype was recorded at least ten times. The rearrangement joins TRBV9 to TRBJ2-5, with 11 bases fitting TRBD1. Germline lookup yields CDR1 SGDLS and CDR2 YYNGEE. There are 14 residues in the CDR3. V lost 0 bases, J lost 11 bases, and 6 bases stayed unmatched. CDR3 in DNA: TGTGCCAGCAGCGTAGAGGGGACAGGGGGGTTTCAGTACTTC. It specifies CASSVEGTGGFQYF. Together with reference TRBV9 and TRBJ2-5, the CDR3 gives the full variable domain: DSGVTQTPKHLITATGQRVTLRCSPRSGDLSVYWYQQSLDQGLQFLIQYYNGEERAKGNILERFSAQQFPDLHSELNLSSLELGDSALYFCASSVEGTGGFQYFGPGTRLLVL.

This clonotype was picked up many times. Here the CDR3 reads CASSEASGLETQYF. The CDR3 DNA is TGTGCCAGCAGCGAGGCTAGCGGTCTGGAGACCCAGTACTTC. V gene TRBV9 combines with J gene TRBJ2-5; 7 bases align to TRBD2. CDR1 is SGDLS, CDR2 YYNGEE, per germline. The CDR3 extends over 14 amino acids. V shed 3 bases and J 5 bases; nucleotides not matched to a gene: 7.

J is TRBJ1-6 and V is TRBV9, with 9 bases fitting TRBD1. The ends lost 7 bases at V and 10 bases at J; junction bases unmatched: 9. CDR3 length: 14 residues. Germline V gene lookup returns CDR1 SGDLS and CDR2 YYNGEE. The CDR3 is CASGTGTGSSPLHF. CDR3 coding DNA: TGTGCCAGCGGAACCGGGACAGGGTCGTCACCCCTCCACTTT.

At least ten counts were recorded for this clonotype. The rearrangement links TRBV9 to TRBJ2-2; D gene unclear. V was trimmed by 2 bases and J by 5 bases, leaving 10 bases between them. CDR3 size: 14 residues. The germline gives CDR1 SGDLS, CDR2 YYNGEE. The CDR3, as DNA: TGTGCCAGCAGCGTGAGAACCCCGACCGGGGAGCTGTTTTTT. Its protein product is CASSVRTPTGELFF.

This clonotype was found a few times. The J gene is TRBJ2-4, the V gene TRBV9, with D possibly matching TRBD2 (5 bases). Germline-derived CDR1 and CDR2 are SGDLS and YYNGEE. The V and J ends lost 5 bases and 0 bases respectively, with 12 bases between them. The CDR3 length is 15 residues. The CDR3 protein is CASSEGHLAKNIQYF. CDR3 coding DNA: TGTGCCAGCAGTGAGGGCCATTTAGCCAAAAACATTCAGTACTTC.

The sample holds many counts of this clonotype. The chain recombines TRBV9 with TRBJ1-3, with D perhaps TRBD1 (6 bases). The V gene's germline CDR1 is SGDLS and CDR2 YYNGEE. CDR3 size: 15 residues. Trimming shortened V by 3 bases and J by 0 bases, and 10 bases separated the two germline ends. CDR3 DNA sequence: TGTGCCAGCAGCGCGACAGGAAACTCTGGAAACACCATATATTTT. It specifies CASSATGNSGNTIYF. The variable domain in full, with the rest retrieved from reference TRBV9 and TRBJ1-3, is DSGVTQTPKHLITATGQRVTLRCSPRSGDLSVYWYQQSLDQGLQFLIQYYNGEERAKGNILERFSAQQFPDLHSELNLSSLELGDSALYFCASSATGNSGNTIYFGEGSWLTVV.

This clonotype has a count of ten or more. CDR3 protein: CASSAGDSTGNTIYF. For the CDR3, the DNA is TGTGCCAGCAGCGCCGGAGATAGCACTGGAAACACCATATATTTT. The chain couples TRBV9 to TRBJ1-3, with D unresolved. There are 15 residues in the CDR3. Trimming removed 3 bases at V and 2 bases at J, with 12 bases between. Germline-derived CDR1 and CDR2 are SGDLS and YYNGEE.

In its sample, this clonotype was seen many times. V is TRBV9 and J is TRBJ2-1; D is ambiguous. The germline gives CDR1 SGDLS, CDR2 YYNGEE. The CDR3 has 15 amino acids. Trimming shortened V by 3 bases and J by 5 bases, and 15 bases separated the two germline ends. The DNA of the CDR3 is TGTGCCAGCAGCGCCTCTCTAGGGTCCCACAATGAGCAGTTCTTC. Encoded protein: CASSASLGSHNEQFF.